A single sample is the source of the 32 T cell receptor beta chains below, sequenced in a study of T cell changes during pregnancy in multiple sclerosis. Produced via immunoSEQ multiplex PCR; TCRdb's table is partial and in-frame only. This sample has some 63,000 clones, with around nine tenths found just once. The sample was peripheral blood, taken before pregnancy. These receptors were obtained from a female donor with multiple sclerosis, enrolled in a pregnancy study.

The rearrangement joins TRBV7-2 to TRBJ1-2, with D unclear. V was trimmed by 2 bases and J by 7 bases, leaving 8 bases between them. The germline CDR1 and CDR2 sequences are SGHTA and FQGNSA. The CDR3 is 12 amino acids. In nucleotides, the CDR3 is TGTGCCAGCAGCTTAATGGGCAGTGGCTACACCTTC. This encodes CASSLMGSGYTF.

This chain uses TRBV11-3 with TRBJ2-4, with 10 bases lining up with TRBD1. The J segment lost 3 bases and the V segment lost 3 bases, leaving 5 bases of the junction unmatched. Looked up from germline, CDR1 is SGHNT and CDR2 is YENEEA. This CDR3 region has 16 residues. Here the CDR3 reads CASSFSGTGVKNIQYF. The DNA of the CDR3 is TGTGCCAGCAGCTTTTCCGGGACAGGGGTCAAAAACATTCAGTACTTC.

In its sample, this clone was seen many times. This chain connects TRBV4-3 to TRBJ2-2, with TRBD1 matching over 7 bases. The CDR3 has 16 amino acids. Germline V CDR1 and CDR2: LGHNA, YSLEER. With V trimmed by 0 bases and J by 5 bases, 6 bases remained unmatched. The CDR3 loop is CASSQEVGQFTGELFF. The DNA of the CDR3 is TGCGCCAGCAGCCAAGAAGTGGGACAGTTTACCGGGGAGCTGTTTTTT.

The chain links TRBV2 to TRBJ1-2; possible D gene TRBD1, 6 bases. The V end lost 3 bases, the J end lost 3 bases, and 14 bases lay between the germline ends. Germline CDR1 is SNHLY and CDR2 is FYNNEI. The CDR3 is 15 residues long. The CDR3 is CASSDVRDTYYGYTF. For the CDR3, the DNA is TGTGCCAGCAGTGACGTCCGGGACACTTACTATGGCTACACCTTC.

The V gene is TRBV5-1, the J gene TRBJ2-3; TRBD1 agrees at 9 bases. CDR1 SGHRS and CDR2 YFSETQ come from the germline V gene. The CDR3 length is 17 residues. After removal of 3 bases from V and 1 base from J, the junction contained 9 bases not matched to a gene. CDR3 sequence (DNA): TGCGCCAGCAGCTCCCCCCGTACAGGGGGCGGCACAGATACGCAGTATTTT. Its translation: CASSSPRTGGGTDTQYF.

This sequence joins TRBV6-5 and TRBJ2-2; D is perhaps TRBD1 (5 bases). V shed 6 bases and J shed 1 base, with 9 bases lying between them. In germline, CDR1 is MNHEY, CDR2 SVGAGI. This CDR3 has 14 amino acids. The CDR3 coding sequence is TGTGCCAGCAGGGGGCTAGTGAACACCGGGGAGCTGTTTTTT. Translation: CASRGLVNTGELFF.

The chain combines TRBV9 with TRBJ2-7; 7 nucleotides line up with TRBD1. With 4 bases clipped from V and 3 bases from J, the junction kept 7 bases outside the gene matches. The V gene's germline CDR1 is SGDLS and CDR2 YYNGEE. CDR3 length: 14 amino acids. The CDR3 loop is CASSPPGQSYEQYF. In DNA, the CDR3 is TGTGCCAGCAGCCCACCGGGACAGAGCTACGAGCAGTACTTC.

The rearrangement joins TRBV10-2 to TRBJ1-5; 7 bases are shared with TRBD1. CDR1 and CDR2 (germline): WSHSY, SAAADI. The V and J ends lost 4 bases and 4 bases, in that order; junction bases with no gene match: 4. The length of the CDR3 is 14 residues. CDR3 in DNA: TGCGCCAGCAGTGGTCAGGGGGGAAATCAGCCCCAGCATTTT. It is translated as CASSGQGGNQPQHF.

J is TRBJ1-5 and V is TRBV2; 7 bases are shared with TRBD1. The CDR3 runs to 13 residues. Germline V gene data show CDR1 as SNHLY and CDR2 as FYNNEI. The V segment lost 8 bases and the J segment 2 bases; nucleotides outside the gene matches: 3. CDR3 sequence reads: CASSGTGNQPQHF. In DNA form, the CDR3 reads TGTGCCAGCTCAGGGACAGGCAATCAGCCCCAGCATTTT.

This clone was counted once. This chain connects TRBV6-6 to TRBJ1-2, with 9 bases identical to TRBD1. Germline CDR1 and CDR2: MNHNY and SVGAGI (reference sequence). V lost 5 bases, J lost 8 bases, and 6 bases stayed unmatched. The CDR3 is 13 amino acids. The CDR3 loop reads CASSHRGRRGYTF. DNA of the CDR3: TGTGCCAGCAGTCACAGGGGGCGCCGGGGCTACACCTTC.

This rearrangement joins TRBV30 to TRBJ2-6; TRBD2 is a possible D gene (5 bases). The ends were cut back, 7 bases at V and 0 bases at J, with 16 bases in the middle. The CDR3 extends over 16 amino acids. CDR1 is GTSNPN, CDR2 SVGIG, per germline (reference sequence). The CDR3 nucleotides read TGTGCCTACGGAGGTGGATCCTTCTCTGGGGCCAACGTCCTGACTTTC. This encodes CAYGGGSFSGANVLTF.

The chain is built from TRBV7-8 and TRBJ1-1, with D possibly TRBD1 on 6 matching bases. This CDR3 is 14 amino acids long. Germline loops: CDR1 SGHVS, CDR2 FQNEAQ. V was pared by 10 bases and J by 1 base, with 16 bases between. The CDR3 sequence is CATLGGRSNTEAFF. CDR3 DNA sequence: TGTGCCACCTTAGGGGGACGGTCGAACACTGAAGCTTTCTTT.

This chain joins TRBV4-3 and TRBJ2-2, with 9 bases lining up with TRBD2. Trimming at V came to 1 base and at J to 0 bases, leaving 9 bases not matched to a gene. Germline V gene data show CDR1 as LGHNA and CDR2 as YSLEER. CDR3 size: 19 residues. CDR3 DNA sequence: TGCGCCAGCAGCCAAGGGGAGGTAGCGGGGGCCGCGAACACCGGGGAGCTGTTTTTT. It yields the protein CASSQGEVAGAANTGELFF.

The rearrangement uses TRBV7-3 and TRBJ1-2; 9 bases are a match to TRBD1. Per the germline V gene, CDR1 is SGHTA and CDR2 is FQGTGA. There are 15 residues in the CDR3. With 2 bases clipped from V and 8 bases from J, the junction kept 9 bases outside the gene matches. CDR3 nucleotide sequence: TGTGCCAGCAGCTTAGAAGGGACAGGGATGAGAGGCTACACCTTC. Translating it yields CASSLEGTGMRGYTF.

A note on this clone: Different DNA sequences within this sample yield the same CDR3. The chain couples TRBV6-5 to TRBJ1-6; unclear D gene. CDR1 and CDR2 (germline): MNHEY, SVGAGI. The CDR3 contains 13 residues. The V end was cut by 0 bases, the J end by 9 bases, with 6 bases between. The CDR3 sequence: CASSYSTGSPLHF. CDR3 coding DNA: TGTGCCAGCAGTTACTCGACGGGTTCACCCCTCCACTTT.

The V gene is TRBV19, the J gene TRBJ1-2; 7 nucleotides align to TRBD1. This CDR3 is built from 15 residues. Germline trimming cut 3 bases from V and 0 bases from J; bases unmatched to any gene: 4. Germline V gene data show CDR1 as LNHDA and CDR2 as SQIVND (reference sequence). CDR3 in DNA: TGTGCCAGTAGTATGGTGGACAGGCCTAACTATGGCTACACCTTC. Translated: CASSMVDRPNYGYTF.

The rearrangement joins TRBV9 to TRBJ2-3; D perhaps matches TRBD1 (6 bases). The CDR3 is 18 amino acids. Trimming cost V 0 bases and J 0 bases, with 17 bases left between them. Germline lookup yields CDR1 SGDLS and CDR2 YYNGEE. This chain's CDR3 is CASSVAPFRTASTDTQYF. The DNA of the CDR3 is TGTGCCAGCAGCGTAGCTCCTTTTAGGACAGCTAGCACAGATACGCAGTATTTT. The full variable domain, rest sourced from reference TRBV9 and TRBJ2-3, is DSGVTQTPKHLITATGQRVTLRCSPRSGDLSVYWYQQSLDQGLQFLIQYYNGEERAKGNILERFSAQQFPDLHSELNLSSLELGDSALYFCASSVAPFRTASTDTQYFGPGTRLTVL.

This rearrangement joins TRBV5-5 to TRBJ2-3; 10 bases match TRBD2. This CDR3 is built from 19 residues. Germline CDR1 reads SGHKS; CDR2 reads YYEKEE (reference sequence). The V and J ends lost 0 bases and 1 base, in that order; junction bases with no gene match: 11. The CDR3 DNA is TGTGCCAGCAGCTTGGTGCCCCTGCTGCTAGCGGGGGGCACAGATACGCAGTATTTT. It specifies CASSLVPLLLAGGTDTQYF.

The rearrangement uses TRBV18 and TRBJ2-2; D perhaps matches TRBD1 (5 bases). V shed 1 base and J shed 5 bases, with 14 bases lying between them. Germline V lookup: CDR1 KGHSH, CDR2 LQKENI. The CDR3 spans 16 residues. The CDR3 DNA reads TGTGCCAGCTCACCACAGTGGCCAGGGATTACCGGGGAGCTGTTTTTT. Its translation is CASSPQWPGITGELFF.

The chain has TRBV15 and TRBJ1-5; tentative D call: TRBD1 (5 bases). The CDR3 length is 14 residues. Germline lookup yields CDR1 LNHNV and CDR2 YYDKDF (reference sequence). V gave up 8 bases and J gave up 6 bases, with 17 bases separating them. The CDR3, as DNA: TGTGCCACCCTTCAACGGGGGGAGGGTCAGCCCCAGCATTTT. This translates into CATLQRGEGQPQHF.

The V and J genes are TRBV14 and TRBJ1-2; 12 nucleotides align to TRBD1. The CDR3 is made up of 16 amino acids. The germline V gene encodes CDR1 SGHDN and CDR2 FVKESK. With 6 bases clipped from V and 4 bases from J, the junction kept 9 bases outside the gene matches. CDR3 nucleotide sequence: TGTGCCAGCAGACACACCGGGACAGGGGGCGCCTATGGCTACACCTTC. It translates to CASRHTGTGGAYGYTF.

As DNA, the CDR3 is TGTGCCAGTAGTCCGGGACATAATAATGAGCAGTTCTTC. Encoded protein: CASSPGHNNEQFF. The chain combines TRBV19 with TRBJ2-1; possibly TRBD1 for D (6 bases). Germline CDR1 is LNHDA and CDR2 is SQIVND (reference sequence). CDR3 length equals 13 residues. V lost 5 bases to trimming and J lost 7 bases, with 12 bases between them.

The chain joins TRBV7-3 to TRBJ1-1; 7 bases are a match to TRBD1. With V trimmed by 5 bases and J by 5 bases, 11 bases remained unmatched. Looked up from germline, CDR1 is SGHTA and CDR2 is FQGTGA. There are 15 residues in the CDR3. CDR3 in DNA: TGTGCCAGCAGCGCTTCCGGGACAGCGGGTACTGAAGCTTTCTTT. As protein: CASSASGTAGTEAFF.

The V gene is TRBV13, the J gene TRBJ2-7; a weak D match, TRBD2 (5 bases). V shed 2 bases and J shed 5 bases, with 10 bases lying between them. CDR1 is PRHDT and CDR2 is FYEKMQ in the germline V gene (reference sequence). The CDR3 sequence is 13 residues long. This CDR3 reads CASSLLARDEQYF. DNA for the CDR3: TGTGCCAGCAGCTTACTAGCTCGTGACGAGCAGTACTTC.

The rearrangement uses TRBV4-3 and TRBJ2-1; 12 nucleotides align to TRBD2. The ends lost 2 bases at V and 9 bases at J; junction bases unmatched: 8. The CDR3 length is 16 residues. Germline CDR1 and CDR2: LGHNA and YSLEER. The CDR3 is CASSQTLAGGPGEQFF. For the CDR3, the DNA is TGCGCCAGCAGCCAAACTCTAGCGGGGGGGCCGGGTGAGCAGTTCTTC.

V usage is TRBV29-1 and J usage is TRBJ2-5, with 8 bases identical to TRBD1. Near its end, the DNA agrees better with TRBJ2-7, so the J call may be wrong. The germline V gene encodes CDR1 SQVTM and CDR2 ANQGSEA. The CDR3 runs to 17 residues. The CDR3 DNA reads TGCAGCGTTGAAGATCAGGGGGCACAGGGAGCTTCCTACGAGCAGTACTTC. The encoded protein is CSVEDQGAQGASYEQYF.

This chain uses TRBV4-3 with TRBJ1-4; 7 nucleotides align to TRBD1. Germline CDR1 LGHNA, CDR2 YSLEER. Unmatched junction bases numbered 7, after V lost 0 bases and J lost 6 bases. The CDR3 is 16 amino acids. The CDR3 DNA reads as TGCGCCAGCAGCCAAGACCGGACAGGATGGCATGAAAAACTGTTTTTT. It translates to CASSQDRTGWHEKLFF.

The chain recombines TRBV6-1 with TRBJ2-7, with TRBD2 matching over 10 bases. Germline V gives CDR1 MNHNS, CDR2 SASEGT. The CDR3 is 13 amino acids. Germline trimming cut 6 bases from V and 6 bases from J; bases unmatched to any gene: 5. The CDR3, as DNA: TGTGCCAGCAGGAGCGGGGGGGCGGGCGAGCAGTACTTC. It specifies CASRSGGAGEQYF.

The gene calls are TRBV7-9 and TRBJ2-3; TRBD2 is a possible D gene (7 bases). Germline CDR1 SEHNR, CDR2 FQNEAQ (reference sequence). Trimming shortened V by 0 bases and J by 4 bases, and 11 bases separated the two germline ends. The CDR3 covers 15 residues. CDR3 in amino acids: CASSLAGGGPDTQYF. CDR3 nucleotide sequence: TGTGCCAGCAGCTTAGCTGGGGGGGGGCCAGATACGCAGTATTTT.

The chain couples TRBV6-6 to TRBJ1-2, with D hard to call. Trimming took 2 bases from V and 6 from J, leaving 13 bases between them. CDR3 length: 14 residues. Germline V gene sequence: CDR1 MNHNY, CDR2 SVGAGI (reference sequence). This chain's CDR3 is CASSYLERGNGYTF. The CDR3 coding sequence is TGTGCCAGCAGTTACCTCGAGAGAGGGAATGGCTACACCTTC.

The gene calls are TRBV7-2 and TRBJ1-1; 10 bases line up with TRBD1. The ends lost 2 bases at V and 6 bases at J; junction bases unmatched: 9. This CDR3 spans 16 amino acids. From germline, CDR1 is SGHTA and CDR2 FQGNSA. CDR3 DNA: TGTGCCAGCAGCTTATATGGGACAGGGGCCCCCGCTGAAGCTTTCTTT. Its protein is CASSLYGTGAPAEAFF.

J is TRBJ1-1 and V is TRBV5-6, with TRBD1 identical over 11 bases. V shed 4 bases and J 5 bases; nucleotides not matched to a gene: 1. Germline-derived CDR1 and CDR2 are SGHDT and YYEEEE. The CDR3 spans 13 residues. The chain's CDR3 is CASSRDRGTEAFF. Written as DNA, the CDR3 is TGTGCCAGCAGCCGGGACAGGGGGACTGAAGCTTTCTTT.